This T cell receptor beta chain was found in a study of tumor-infiltrating lymphocytes in primary liver carcinoma. On the study more broadly: Staged T1-T3 N0M0, the tumors had sizes that ranged from roughly 4 to 10 cm across. The study, taken as a whole, reports: Detection in all five tumor regions applied to only about 7.5-24% of top clones. Less overlap was seen in tumor-adjacent and tumor-blood pairs than in tumor region pairs.

This clonotype has only a few counts. The antigen remains undetermined. Extraction of RNA together with DNA used about 17-30 mg of unsorted bulk tissue. From 500 ng of total RNA, TCR beta-specific cDNA was reverse-transcribed using a constant-region primer. ARM-PCR, slightly modified, supplied the TCR beta libraries through three nested multiplex PCR rounds. With TRBV1-TRBV30 forward primers and a C-beta reverse primer, the first two PCR rounds were run for approximately 10 cycles each. In TCRdb, the multiplex PCR reads were re-called with MiXCR into one record per CDR3 protein. The data hold 40,000 to 60,000 distinct CDR3 sequences, with 71% observed a single time. The germline V gene has CDR1 SGHRS and CDR2 YFSETQ. The CDR3 has 14 amino acids. After removal of 4 bases from V and 7 bases from J, the junction contained 10 bases not matched to a gene.

The receptor was isolated from a man in his forties with primary liver carcinoma and hepatitis B virus infection. Input material: liver tumor tissue from sampling region 5. Documented subset: tumor region T5, tumor centre. The chain has TRBV5-1 and TRBJ1-1; 7 bases align to TRBD1. CDR3: CASSPGQMSIEAFF. CDR3 bases: TGCGCCAGCAGCCCGGGACAGATGAGCATTGAAGCTTTCTTT.